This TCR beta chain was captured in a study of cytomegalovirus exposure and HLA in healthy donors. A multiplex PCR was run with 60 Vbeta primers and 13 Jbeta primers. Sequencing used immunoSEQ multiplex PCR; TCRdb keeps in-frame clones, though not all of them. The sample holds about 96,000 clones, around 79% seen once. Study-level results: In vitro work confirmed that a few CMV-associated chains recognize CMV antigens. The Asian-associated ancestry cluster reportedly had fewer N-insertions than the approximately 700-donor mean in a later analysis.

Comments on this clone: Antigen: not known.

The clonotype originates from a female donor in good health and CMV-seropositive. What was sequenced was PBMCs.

The CDR3 nucleotides are TGTGCCAGCAGCTTAATGGCGGGGGGTACGCAGTATTTT. Its protein is CASSLMAGGTQYF. The chain combines TRBV7-3 with TRBJ2-3; 8 nucleotides align to TRBD2. In germline, CDR1 is SGHTA, CDR2 FQGTGA. This CDR3 contains 13 residues. J gave up 8 bases and V 1 base, and 2 bases lay outside the gene matches.